Listed below are T cell receptor beta chains from one sample, sequenced in a study of control samples from healthy donors and cancer patients. The protocol was immunoSEQ multiplex PCR, while the TCRdb copy is restricted to in-frame clones and leaves out a portion. The sample shows 150,000 to 200,000 clones, 90% to 95% of them seen only once. Sequences were obtained from blood. Receptors were obtained from a woman aged 18-29 years in good health. Both conserved end residues are part of each CDR3. The D gene is left open where the match is weak. Clone size is given for some rows only: seen once, a few or many times, or a class if the clone is expanded.

D gene: .; clone size: .; J gene: TRBJ2-1; V gene: TRBV6-2/TRBV6-3; CDR3 DNA: TGTGCCAGCAGTGACAGCGGTAATGAGCAGTTCTTC; CDR3 protein: CASSDSGNEQFF
D gene: .; clone size: .; J gene: TRBJ2-3; V gene: TRBV9; CDR3 DNA: TGTGCCAGCAGCCCCGGCCTCACAGATACGCAGTATTTT; CDR3 protein: CASSPGLTDTQYF
D gene: TRBD1; clone size: .; J gene: TRBJ2-7; V gene: TRBV6-2/TRBV6-3; CDR3 DNA: TGTGCCAGCAGCCCACCGGGACAGTACTACGACGGGCAGTACTTC; CDR3 protein: CASSPPGQYYDGQYF
D gene: .; clone size: .; J gene: TRBJ2-5; V gene: TRBV28; CDR3 DNA: TGTGCCAGCAGAGCAGCCGCGGTGGAGACCCAGTACTTC; CDR3 protein: CASRAAAVETQYF
D gene: .; clone size: .; J gene: TRBJ2-1; V gene: TRBV7-9; CDR3 DNA: TGTGCCAGCAGCTGGGACTGGGGTAGCGATGAGCAGTTCTTC; CDR3 protein: CASSWDWGSDEQFF
D gene: TRBD2; clone size: .; J gene: TRBJ2-7; V gene: TRBV11-2; CDR3 DNA: TGTGCCAGCAGCTTACTTGCGGGGGGGCATCCGTACGAGCAGTACTTC; CDR3 protein: CASSLLAGGHPYEQYF
D gene: TRBD1; clone size: .; J gene: TRBJ1-2; V gene: TRBV6-4; CDR3 DNA: TGTGCCAGCAGACCTTATCACAGGGGGGCTAACTATGGCTACACCTTC; CDR3 protein: CASRPYHRGANYGYTF
D gene: .; clone size: .; J gene: TRBJ2-2; V gene: TRBV7-9; CDR3 DNA: TGTGCCAGCAGCTTACTATTATCCCGTGGCACCGGGGAGCTGTTTTTT; CDR3 protein: CASSLLLSRGTGELFF
D gene: TRBD2; clone size: .; J gene: TRBJ2-3; V gene: TRBV9; CDR3 DNA: TGTGCCAGCAGCCTCGATCACTTTAGCGGGAGCCTGACTAGCACAGATACGCAGTATTTT; CDR3 protein: CASSLDHFSGSLTSTDTQYF
D gene: .; clone size: .; J gene: TRBJ1-6; V gene: TRBV20-1; CDR3 DNA: TGCAGTGCTAGTGATGCCGGGGGGGATTCACCCCTCCACTTT; CDR3 protein: CSASDAGGDSPLHF
D gene: .; clone size: few; J gene: TRBJ2-2; V gene: TRBV25-1; CDR3 DNA: TGTGCCAGCAGTGGACTCCCCGGGGAGCTGTTTTTT; CDR3 protein: CASSGLPGELFF
D gene: TRBD1; clone size: .; J gene: TRBJ1-4; V gene: TRBV7-9; CDR3 DNA: TGTGCCAGCAGCTCAGTGACAGGGGAAGGTTGGGAAAAACTGTTTTTT; CDR3 protein: CASSSVTGEGWEKLFF
D gene: .; clone size: .; J gene: TRBJ2-5; V gene: TRBV19; CDR3 DNA: TGTGCCAGTAGTAATAGAGGATCAGGGGAGGAGACCCAGTACTTC; CDR3 protein: CASSNRGSGEETQYF
D gene: .; clone size: .; J gene: TRBJ2-7; V gene: TRBV9; CDR3 DNA: TGTGCCAGCAGCGCCTCCGACGGGGAGCAGTACTTC; CDR3 protein: CASSASDGEQYF
D gene: TRBD1; clone size: .; J gene: TRBJ2-4; V gene: TRBV18; CDR3 DNA: TGTGCCAGCTCACCGCCCGGGACAGCGAGGGGTCTGAACATTCAGTACTTC; CDR3 protein: CASSPPGTARGLNIQYF
D gene: .; clone size: .; J gene: TRBJ1-1; V gene: TRBV7-9; CDR3 DNA: TGTGCCAGCAGCTTAGAAGCAGGGGCTTTCTTT; CDR3 protein: CASSLEAGAFF
D gene: .; clone size: .; J gene: TRBJ1-1; V gene: TRBV5-1; CDR3 DNA: TGCGCCAGCAGCTTGAAGGAGGGTGGGACTGAAGCTTTCTTT; CDR3 protein: CASSLKEGGTEAFF
D gene: .; clone size: .; J gene: TRBJ1-2; V gene: TRBV7-9; CDR3 DNA: TGTGCCAGCAGCCCACAGGGACAAGGCTACACCTTC; CDR3 protein: CASSPQGQGYTF
D gene: .; clone size: .; J gene: TRBJ2-3; V gene: TRBV19; CDR3 DNA: TGTGCCAGTAGTATCGCTAGCGCTAGCACAGATACGCAGTATTTT; CDR3 protein: CASSIASASTDTQYF
D gene: .; clone size: .; J gene: TRBJ2-3; V gene: TRBV24-1; CDR3 DNA: TGTGCCACCAGTGATTTGTTTGATACGCAGTATTTT; CDR3 protein: CATSDLFDTQYF
D gene: .; clone size: .; J gene: TRBJ1-2; V gene: TRBV6-5; CDR3 DNA: TGTGCCAGCAGGGGGACGGGTAACTATGGCTACACCTTC; CDR3 protein: CASRGTGNYGYTF
D gene: .; clone size: .; J gene: TRBJ1-3; V gene: TRBV6-6; CDR3 DNA: TGTGCCAGCACCCAAGGCATCTCTGGAAACACCATATATTTT; CDR3 protein: CASTQGISGNTIYF
D gene: TRBD1; clone size: .; J gene: TRBJ1-2; V gene: TRBV19; CDR3 DNA: TGTGCCAGTAGAGCCGGACAGGGGCTCTACTATGGCTACACCTTC; CDR3 protein: CASRAGQGLYYGYTF
D gene: .; clone size: .; J gene: TRBJ1-1; V gene: TRBV5-1; CDR3 DNA: TGCGCCAGCAGCTTGGAGAGGAGAAGGCGGGACACTGAAGCTTTCTTT; CDR3 protein: CASSLERRRRDTEAFF
D gene: .; clone size: .; J gene: TRBJ1-5; V gene: TRBV5-6; CDR3 DNA: TGTGCCAGCAGCTTGCAACGACCGGGCAGCAATCAGCCCCAGCATTTT; CDR3 protein: CASSLQRPGSNQPQHF
D gene: .; clone size: .; J gene: TRBJ1-5; V gene: TRBV15; CDR3 DNA: TGTGCCACCAGCAGAGATTTGGGGGTACAGCCCCAGCATTTT; CDR3 protein: CATSRDLGVQPQHF
D gene: .; clone size: few; J gene: TRBJ1-4; V gene: TRBV5-1; CDR3 DNA: TGCGCCAGCAGCCCCGGGACGGTGGAAGAAAAACTGTTTTTT; CDR3 protein: CASSPGTVEEKLFF
D gene: TRBD1; clone size: .; J gene: TRBJ2-7; V gene: TRBV5-6; CDR3 DNA: TGTGCCAGCAGCTTGAGGGACAGGGTGGGCGAGCAGTACTTC; CDR3 protein: CASSLRDRVGEQYF
D gene: TRBD2; clone size: .; J gene: TRBJ2-3; V gene: TRBV5-1; CDR3 DNA: TGCGCCAGCAGCTTGGCTAGCGGGAGGTCGGTAGATACGCAGTATTTT; CDR3 protein: CASSLASGRSVDTQYF
D gene: TRBD1; clone size: .; J gene: TRBJ2-4; V gene: TRBV24-1; CDR3 DNA: TGTGCCACCAGTGAACCGGGACAGAAAAACATTCAGTACTTC; CDR3 protein: CATSEPGQKNIQYF
D gene: TRBD2; clone size: .; J gene: TRBJ2-4; V gene: TRBV18; CDR3 DNA: TGTGCCAGCTCACCATTTCCTCTTAGCGGGAGTGGTAACATTCAGTACTTC; CDR3 protein: CASSPFPLSGSGNIQYF
D gene: TRBD2; clone size: .; J gene: TRBJ2-1; V gene: TRBV6-2/TRBV6-3; CDR3 DNA: TGTGCCAGCAGTTTGGGACTAGCGGGAGTCAATGAGCAGTTCTTC; CDR3 protein: CASSLGLAGVNEQFF
D gene: .; clone size: .; J gene: TRBJ1-4; V gene: TRBV2; CDR3 DNA: TGTGCCAGCAATCCAACAGTGGGGGATGAAAAACTGTTTTTT; CDR3 protein: CASNPTVGDEKLFF
D gene: TRBD1; clone size: .; J gene: TRBJ2-1; V gene: TRBV11-3; CDR3 DNA: TGTGCCAGCAGCCCAGGGACAGGGTACAATGAGCAGTTCTTC; CDR3 protein: CASSPGTGYNEQFF
D gene: TRBD2; clone size: .; J gene: TRBJ2-2; V gene: TRBV6-1; CDR3 DNA: TGTGCCAGCAGTGAAGCAATAACGACGGGAGGTACCGGGGAGCTGTTTTTT; CDR3 protein: CASSEAITTGGTGELFF
D gene: .; clone size: once; J gene: TRBJ2-3; V gene: TRBV29-1; CDR3 DNA: TGCAGCGTTGAAGAAAACAGGCCAGATACGCAGTATTTT; CDR3 protein: CSVEENRPDTQYF
D gene: .; clone size: once; J gene: TRBJ1-1; V gene: TRBV7-8; CDR3 DNA: TGTGCCAGCAGCTTAAACGGGGCCCAAAGCACTGAAGCTTTCTTT; CDR3 protein: CASSLNGAQSTEAFF
D gene: TRBD2; clone size: .; J gene: TRBJ2-7; V gene: TRBV19; CDR3 DNA: TGTGCCAGTAGTATCGGGAGGGATAGGAGCGAGCAGTACTTC; CDR3 protein: CASSIGRDRSEQYF
D gene: .; clone size: .; J gene: TRBJ1-1; V gene: TRBV5-1; CDR3 DNA: TGCGCCAGCAGCTTAAGTGGGTACAACACTGAAGCTTTCTTT; CDR3 protein: CASSLSGYNTEAFF
D gene: .; clone size: .; J gene: TRBJ1-1; V gene: TRBV15; CDR3 DNA: TGTGCCACACGGGACTTATGGAAGGGAACTGAAGCTTTCTTT; CDR3 protein: CATRDLWKGTEAFF
D gene: TRBD1; clone size: .; J gene: TRBJ2-7; V gene: TRBV6-5; CDR3 DNA: TGTGCCACCCAACAGGGGTTAAACGAGCAGTACTTC; CDR3 protein: CATQQGLNEQYF
D gene: .; clone size: few; J gene: TRBJ2-7; V gene: TRBV5-1; CDR3 DNA: TGCGCCAGCAGCCCGACCCCCGGGAAACCCTACGAGCAGTACTTC; CDR3 protein: CASSPTPGKPYEQYF
D gene: .; clone size: .; J gene: TRBJ2-7; V gene: TRBV5-4; CDR3 DNA: TGTGCCAGCAGCTTGGGAGGGGGAATCGAGTACTTC; CDR3 protein: CASSLGGGIEYF
D gene: .; clone size: .; J gene: TRBJ2-2; V gene: TRBV5-1; CDR3 DNA: TGCGCCAGCAATACGAATCTCGCCGGGGAGCTGTTTTTT; CDR3 protein: CASNTNLAGELFF
D gene: .; clone size: .; J gene: TRBJ1-2; V gene: TRBV28; CDR3 DNA: TGTGCCAGTGGGGGCAGGACCTACAGAAACGGCTACACCTTC; CDR3 protein: CASGGRTYRNGYTF
D gene: .; clone size: .; J gene: TRBJ2-7; V gene: TRBV11-2; CDR3 DNA: TGTGCCAGCAGCTTAGGGCGAGCAGGTGGGGAAGACGAGCAGTACTTC; CDR3 protein: CASSLGRAGGEDEQYF
D gene: .; clone size: .; J gene: TRBJ2-7; V gene: TRBV21-1; CDR3 DNA: TGTGCCAGCAGCAAGGGGGGGACTCCGCGCTACGAGCAGTACTTC; CDR3 protein: CASSKGGTPRYEQYF
D gene: .; clone size: .; J gene: TRBJ1-2; V gene: TRBV3-1/TRBV3-2; CDR3 DNA: TGTGCCAGCAGTAAAGCGCTCCCTGGAGGTGGCTACACCTTC; CDR3 protein: CASSKALPGGGYTF
D gene: .; clone size: .; J gene: TRBJ1-1; V gene: TRBV18; CDR3 DNA: TGTGCCAGCTCACGCGGACAGTCCAACACTGAAGCTTTCTTT; CDR3 protein: CASSRGQSNTEAFF
D gene: .; clone size: .; J gene: TRBJ1-1; V gene: TRBV11-3; CDR3 DNA: TGTGCCAGCAGCTTAGTGGGTGAAGCTTTCTTT; CDR3 protein: CASSLVGEAFF
D gene: .; clone size: .; J gene: TRBJ1-1; V gene: TRBV11-2; CDR3 DNA: TGTGCCAGCAGCCGACACCTAAACACTGAAGCTTTCTTT; CDR3 protein: CASSRHLNTEAFF